This T cell receptor beta chain came from a study of T-cell memory formation after mild COVID-19 listed by TCRdb under 2021. The study in broad terms: TCR sequence clusters from the two donors were found to be largely donor specific. In a couple of donors, T-cell clones that expanded and contracted after mild COVID-19 were tracked by sequencing TCRalpha and TCRbeta repertoires over time. Two young, previously healthy adult volunteers, one female and one male, were included in the cohort.

About this clonotype: No antigen is known for it. No quality values exist for individual bases; no much larger clone is one base distant.

The germline V gene specifies LGHNA as CDR1 and YNFKEQ as CDR2. The CDR3 measures 15 amino acids from cysteine to phenylalanine. Only the CDR3 portion is preserved as DNA: 45 bases, with reading frame beginning at the first base. The junction shows trimming of 0 bases on V and 6 bases on J, plus 14 bases between the germline ends. Study-wide findings and limitations: The study covered only a couple of mild cases, and larger cohorts including severe cases with pre-infection samples were considered necessary. Contracting CD4+ clones were found mainly in CM and EM memory subsets, while CD8+ clones were enriched in EMRA. Some responding clones were detected in pre-infection memory, which suggested that pre-existing cross-reactive memory T cells had joined the SARS-CoV-2 response. SARS-CoV-2 specificity was not confirmed for the second-wave clones peaking on day 37. Balanced CD4/CD8 phenotypes were observed for clones contracting from day 15 to 85, whereas a bias towards CD4+ was observed for a second wave of clones expanding from day 15 to 37.

Sequencing instrument: Illumina NovaSeq 6000. TCRalpha and TCRbeta cDNA libraries were built by 5'RACE with constant-segment primers, adding sample barcodes and unique molecular identifiers. Trizol reagent was used to extract RNA from every sample. The libraries were amplified in two PCR steps, and the second step added a second sample barcode and Illumina TruSeq adapters. Sequencing of libraries was performed on an Illumina NovaSeq with 2 x 150 bp paired-end reads. As for the original processing: With migec v1.2.7, reads were demultiplexed and then collapsed into UMI-guided consensus sequences. Using mixcr v2.1.11, the UMI consensuses were aligned to TRA and TRB V and J templates and assembled into clonotypes. Expanded or contracted clonotypes were those called significant by both edgeR and NoisET, with noise models trained on biological replicates. edgeR calls used a false discovery rate-adjusted p below 0.01 and a log2 fold-change threshold of 1. PCA with hierarchical clustering of max-normalized trajectories of the 1000 most abundant clonotypes was used as exploratory dynamics analysis. Separately sequenced CD4+ and CD8+ repertoires were used to assign the CD4 or CD8 phenotype of responding clones. TCRdb passed the public sequencing reads through fastp at Q25 and MiXCR, retaining productive beta sequences. Every CDR3 protein is listed once, alongside the most common genes and DNA of its rows. In this record, the V and J calls reflect TCRdb's handling and not the investigators' own analysis. In this sample the table shows about 320,000 distinct CDR3 sequences, roughly an eighth of which occur a single time. The ten most abundant clones make up over 20% of the sample.

Ficoll-Paque density gradient centrifugation was used to isolate PBMCs. The source of this sequence is a man between 18 and 29 years old who had mild COVID-19 (a few samples of this study predate the infection). The sample titles of this study are shuffled in the database, so cell type and time point are left out; the donor was told from shared clones. Sequences were obtained from PBMCs or a T cell subset sorted from them (not recorded which). Recombination linked TRBV4-2 to TRBJ1-1; no D gene can be assigned with confidence. The base sequence is TGTGCCAGCAGCCAAGATTATGGGATCAGGTCTGAAGCTTTCTTT. Translation gives CASSQDYGIRSEAFF.